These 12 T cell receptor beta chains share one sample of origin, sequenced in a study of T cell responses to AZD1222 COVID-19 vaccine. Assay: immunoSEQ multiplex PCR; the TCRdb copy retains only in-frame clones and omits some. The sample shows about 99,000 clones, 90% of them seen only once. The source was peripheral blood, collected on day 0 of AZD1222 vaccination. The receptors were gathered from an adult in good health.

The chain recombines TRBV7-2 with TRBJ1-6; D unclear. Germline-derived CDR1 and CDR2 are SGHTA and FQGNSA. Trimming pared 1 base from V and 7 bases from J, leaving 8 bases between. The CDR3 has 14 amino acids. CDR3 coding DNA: TGTGCCAGCAGCTTAGGACCGGGGAATTCACCCCTCCACTTT. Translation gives CASSLGPGNSPLHF.

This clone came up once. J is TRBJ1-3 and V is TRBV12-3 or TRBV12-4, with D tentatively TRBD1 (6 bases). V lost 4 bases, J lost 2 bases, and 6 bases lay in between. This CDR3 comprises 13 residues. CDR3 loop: CASSWTAGNTIYF. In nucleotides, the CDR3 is TGTGCCAGCAGTTGGACAGCTGGAAACACCATATATTTT.

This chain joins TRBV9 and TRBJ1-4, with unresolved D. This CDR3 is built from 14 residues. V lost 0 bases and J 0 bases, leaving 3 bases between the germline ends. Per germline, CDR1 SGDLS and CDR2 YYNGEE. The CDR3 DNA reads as TGTGCCAGCAGCGTAGACGCAACTAATGAAAAACTGTTTTTT. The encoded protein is CASSVDATNEKLFF.

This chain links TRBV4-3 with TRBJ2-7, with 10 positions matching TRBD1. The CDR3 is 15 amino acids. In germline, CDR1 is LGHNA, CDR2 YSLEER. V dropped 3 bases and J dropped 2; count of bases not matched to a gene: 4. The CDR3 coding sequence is TGCGCCAGCAGCCACAACGACAGGGGGCCCTACGAGCAGTACTTC. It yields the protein CASSHNDRGPYEQYF.

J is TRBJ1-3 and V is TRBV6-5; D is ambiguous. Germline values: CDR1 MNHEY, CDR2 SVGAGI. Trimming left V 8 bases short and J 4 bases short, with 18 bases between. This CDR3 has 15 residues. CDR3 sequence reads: CASGSGRTQGNTIYF. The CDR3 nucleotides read TGTGCCAGCGGAAGTGGACGGACCCAAGGAAACACCATATATTTT.

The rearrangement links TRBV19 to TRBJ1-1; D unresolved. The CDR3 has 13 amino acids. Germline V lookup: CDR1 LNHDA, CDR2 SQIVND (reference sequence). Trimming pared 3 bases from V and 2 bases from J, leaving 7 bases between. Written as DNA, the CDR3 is TGTGCCAGTAGTATCTCGCAAAACACTGAAGCTTTCTTT. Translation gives CASSISQNTEAFF.

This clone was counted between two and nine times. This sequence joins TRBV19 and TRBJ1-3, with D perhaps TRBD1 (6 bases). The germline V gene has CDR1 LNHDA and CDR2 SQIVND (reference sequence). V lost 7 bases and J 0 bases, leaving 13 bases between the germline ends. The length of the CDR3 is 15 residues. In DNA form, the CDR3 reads TGTGCCAGTACCACAGGACAGTACTCTGGAAACACCATATATTTT. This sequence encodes CASTTGQYSGNTIYF. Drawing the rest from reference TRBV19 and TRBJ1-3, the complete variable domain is DGGITQSPKYLFRKEGQNVTLSCEQNLNHDAMYWYRQDPGQGLRLIYYSQIVNDFQKGDIAEGYSVSREKKESFPLTVTSAQKNPTAFYLCASTTGQYSGNTIYFGEGSWLTVV.

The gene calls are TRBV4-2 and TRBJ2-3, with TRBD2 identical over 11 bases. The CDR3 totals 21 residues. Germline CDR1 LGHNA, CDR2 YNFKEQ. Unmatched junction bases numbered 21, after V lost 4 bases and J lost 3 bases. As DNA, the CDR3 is TGTGCCAGCAGCCCGACTAGCGGGGCTTCTTATTCGGGCGAGCGGACAGATACGCAGTATTTT. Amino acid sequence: CASSPTSGASYSGERTDTQYF.

The CDR3 DNA follows: TGTGCCAGCACGGGATACCTACCGGGGGGAAAACTGTTTTTT. Translated: CASTGYLPGGKLFF. V gene TRBV6-5 combines with J gene TRBJ1-4, with D possibly matching TRBD1 (5 bases). This CDR3 is built from 14 residues. Germline assignment: CDR1 MNHEY and CDR2 SVGAGI. The V end was cut by 7 bases, the J end by 10 bases, with 19 bases between.

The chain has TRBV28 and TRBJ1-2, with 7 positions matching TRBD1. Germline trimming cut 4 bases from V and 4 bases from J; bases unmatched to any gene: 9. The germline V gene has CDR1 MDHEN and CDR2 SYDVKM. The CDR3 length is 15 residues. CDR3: CASSSSRQGAYGYTF. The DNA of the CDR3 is TGTGCCAGCAGTTCCTCTAGACAGGGTGCCTATGGCTACACCTTC.

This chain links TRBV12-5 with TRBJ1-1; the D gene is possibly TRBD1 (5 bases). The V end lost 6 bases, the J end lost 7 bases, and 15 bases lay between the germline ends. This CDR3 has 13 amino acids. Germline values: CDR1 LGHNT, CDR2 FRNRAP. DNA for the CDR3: TGTGCTAGTGGCCTCCTCGGGGGAGATGAAGCTTTCTTT. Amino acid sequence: CASGLLGGDEAFF.

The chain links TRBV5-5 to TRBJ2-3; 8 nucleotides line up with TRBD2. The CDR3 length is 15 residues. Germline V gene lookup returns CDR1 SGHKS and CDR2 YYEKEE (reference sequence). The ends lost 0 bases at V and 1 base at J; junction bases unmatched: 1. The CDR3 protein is CASSLVRGGTDTQYF. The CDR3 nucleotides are TGTGCCAGCAGCTTGGTGCGGGGGGGCACAGATACGCAGTATTTT. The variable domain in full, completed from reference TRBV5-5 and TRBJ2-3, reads DAGVTQSPTHLIKTRGQQVTLRCSPISGHKSVSWYQQVLGQGPQFIFQYYEKEERGRGNFPDRFSARQFPNYSSELNVNALLLGDSALYLCASSLVRGGTDTQYFGPGTRLTVL.